This TCR beta chain was sequenced for a study of blood T cell repertoires in COVID-19. Study-wide background: COVID-19 samples from acute and convalescent phases originated in the United States, Italy and Spain. T cells, B-cell-depleted T cells, or PBMCs supplied cDNA or gDNA.

Authors' methods: Nucleated cell counts were estimated from reference gene primer amplification. Only in-frame clones appear in the TCRdb table, and some are missing; sequencing was by immunoSEQ multiplex PCR. The V and J calls and clone size are taken from that table; D and trimming were inferred from the DNA. The sample records roughly 100,000 clones, about three quarters being singletons. This clone has only a few counts. Trimming took 6 bases from V and 4 from J; bases not matched to a gene: 5. From germline, CDR1 is LNHDA and CDR2 SQIVND (reference sequence). The CDR3 loop spans 13 amino acids. The V and J genes are TRBV19 and TRBJ2-5; 7 bases match TRBD1. Sequenced sample: peripheral blood. The sequence derives from a man of 80 years or more with acute or convalescent COVID-19. CDR3 nucleotide sequence: TGTGCCAGTAGCCAGACAGGGACAGAGACCCAGTACTTC. Its protein is CASSQTGTETQYF. Full variable domain (rest looked up from reference TRBV19 and TRBJ2-5): DGGITQSPKYLFRKEGQNVTLSCEQNLNHDAMYWYRQDPGQGLRLIYYSQIVNDFQKGDIAEGYSVSREKKESFPLTVTSAQKNPTAFYLCASSQTGTETQYFGPGTRLLVL.